Listed below are T cell receptor beta chains from one sample, sequenced in a study of beta chain features in type 1 diabetes. Assay used: immunoSEQ multiplex PCR; TCRdb lists only in-frame clones, some missing. The sample lists about 170,000 clones; about 8% were seen once. Sequences were obtained from central memory CD4+ T cells from blood. Receptors were obtained from a woman aged 40 to 50 with type 1 diabetes. The CDR3 runs from the conserved cysteine through the conserved F or W. Each record gives: D gene, J gene, clone size, V gene, CDR3 protein, CDR3 DNA. D genes are given only for firm matches. Only part of the rows carry a size: once, few, many, or a class if the clone is expanded.

NA TRBJ1-1 few TRBV9 CASSLDHPGEAFF TGTGCCAGCAGTCTTGATCACCCAGGGGAAGCTTTCTTT
TRBD1 TRBJ1-4 NA TRBV6-5 CAARDRDEKLFF TGTGCCGCCCGGGACAGGGACGAAAAACTGTTTTTT
NA TRBJ2-5 many TRBV6-5 CASSRTVGETQYF TGTGCCAGCAGCCGGACAGTTGGAGAGACCCAGTACTTC
NA TRBJ2-5 many TRBV29-1 CSVVDSRETQYF TGCAGCGTTGTTGACAGCCGTGAGACCCAGTACTTC
TRBD2 TRBJ2-1 NA TRBV7-3 CASSTTGLAREQFF TGTGCCAGCAGCACGACGGGACTAGCACGCGAGCAGTTCTTC
NA TRBJ1-2 once TRBV19 CASSMGSRVYGYTF TGTGCCAGTAGTATGGGTTCCAGGGTCTATGGCTACACCTTC
NA TRBJ2-2 NA TRBV9 CASSVNGGQYTGELFF TGTGCCAGCAGCGTTAACGGGGGTCAGTACACCGGGGAGCTGTTTTTT
NA TRBJ2-2 NA TRBV4-2 CASSPDSANTGELFF TGTGCCAGCAGCCCGGACAGCGCGAACACCGGGGAGCTGTTTTTT
NA TRBJ1-2 few TRBV5-1 CASSFQGDGYTF TGCGCCAGCAGCTTTCAGGGCGACGGCTACACCTTC
NA TRBJ2-1 few TRBV5-1 CASSAGAGRVGQFF TGCGCCAGCAGCGCGGGGGCGGGAAGAGTGGGGCAGTTCTTC
NA TRBJ2-7 few TRBV19 CASSPGAGLTYEQYF TGTGCCAGTAGTCCTGGGGCCGGGTTAACCTACGAGCAGTACTTC
TRBD2 TRBJ2-1 many TRBV29-1 CSGTGSSGGNEQFF TGCAGCGGTACCGGGTCTTCGGGGGGCAATGAGCAGTTCTTC
NA TRBJ1-4 NA TRBV7-8 CASSLADSHSNEKLFF TGTGCCAGCAGCTTAGCGGACAGTCACTCTAATGAAAAACTGTTTTTT
NA TRBJ2-5 few TRBV30 CAWNLSPETQYF TGTGCCTGGAACCTGAGCCCTGAGACCCAGTACTTC
TRBD2 TRBJ2-1 NA TRBV29-1 CSSTWRGDYNEQFF TGCAGCTCGACGTGGCGGGGGGACTACAATGAGCAGTTCTTC
NA TRBJ2-5 many TRBV18 CASSPGQPQETQYF TGTGCCAGCTCACCAGGGCAGCCTCAAGAGACCCAGTACTTC
TRBD1 TRBJ2-7 few TRBV11-1 CASSPGTASYEQYF TGTGCCAGCAGCCCCGGGACAGCCTCCTACGAGCAGTACTTC
TRBD1 TRBJ2-7 NA TRBV7-2 CASSHYRGWDEQYF TGTGCCAGCAGCCACTACAGGGGGTGGGACGAGCAGTACTTC
TRBD1 TRBJ2-2 few TRBV19 CASSNQGAITGELFF TGTGCCAGTAGTAATCAGGGGGCGATCACCGGGGAGCTGTTTTTT
NA TRBJ2-7 few TRBV9 CASSVDARPGYEQYF TGTGCCAGCAGCGTAGATGCCAGACCGGGCTACGAGCAGTACTTC
NA TRBJ2-7 few TRBV7-6 CASSTRIGDNYEQYF TGTGCCAGCAGCACTCGCATAGGGGACAACTACGAGCAGTACTTC
NA TRBJ2-7 many TRBV19 CASRQTGRYEQYF TGTGCCAGTAGACAGACAGGGAGGTACGAGCAGTACTTC
NA TRBJ1-2 few TRBV15 CATSREAGAGYTF TGTGCCACCAGCAGAGAGGCAGGGGCTGGCTACACCTTC
NA TRBJ2-1 few TRBV28 CATQAPGLSYNEQFF TGTGCCACCCAAGCGCCGGGACTCTCCTACAATGAGCAGTTCTTC
NA TRBJ1-2 few TRBV28 CASSPGGVTANYGYTF TGTGCCAGCAGTCCCGGGGGGGTTACAGCTAACTATGGCTACACCTTC
NA TRBJ2-1 NA TRBV18 CASSPPWQGYNEQFF TGTGCCAGCTCACCACCGTGGCAGGGATACAATGAGCAGTTCTTC
TRBD1 TRBJ1-1 NA TRBV18 CASSLGQGAIDEAFF TGTGCCAGCTCACTTGGACAGGGGGCAATCGATGAAGCTTTCTTT
NA TRBJ2-2 few TRBV11-1 CASSLVPLTGELFF TGTGCCAGCAGCTTAGTCCCCCTCACCGGGGAGCTGTTTTTT
TRBD2 TRBJ2-3 NA TRBV5-1 CASSLTGTSEVSQYF TGCGCCAGCAGCTTGACCGGGACTAGCGAGGTGTCGCAGTATTTT
TRBD1 TRBJ2-7 NA TRBV5-4 CASSYTGDPYEQYF TGTGCCAGCAGCTACACAGGGGATCCCTACGAGCAGTACTTC
TRBD2 TRBJ2-7 NA TRBV18 CATSLGEGSYEQYF TGTGCCACCTCGCTTGGGGAGGGCTCCTACGAGCAGTACTTC
TRBD1 TRBJ2-5 once TRBV6-6 CASRRGQQETQYF TGTGCCAGCAGACGGGGACAGCAAGAGACCCAGTACTTC
TRBD2 TRBJ2-5 many TRBV9 CASSVAPLAGGAETQYF TGTGCCAGCAGCGTAGCCCCCTTAGCGGGAGGGGCCGAGACCCAGTACTTC
NA TRBJ1-2 NA TRBV9 CASNNLGGSLLGYTF TGTGCCAGCAACAACCTGGGGGGGTCCCTCCTTGGCTACACCTTC
NA TRBJ1-2 few TRBV4-3 CASSEQGGGYTF TGCGCCAGCAGCGAACAGGGCGGTGGCTACACCTTC
NA TRBJ1-4 NA TRBV7-6 CASSFGGHEKLFF TGTGCCAGCAGCTTTGGCGGGCATGAAAAACTGTTTTTT
TRBD2 TRBJ2-5 NA TRBV28 CASRLAGVETQYF TGTGCCAGCCGACTAGCGGGAGTTGAGACCCAGTACTTC
NA TRBJ2-2 NA TRBV19 CASYDARRGDTGELFF TGTGCCAGTTATGACGCACGTCGGGGTGACACCGGGGAGCTGTTTTTT
TRBD1 TRBJ1-5 few TRBV4-3 CASSLDRVQPQHF TGCGCCAGCAGCCTCGACAGGGTGCAGCCCCAGCATTTT
NA TRBJ2-3 few TRBV30 CAWDRSFSTDTQYF TGTGCCTGGGACAGATCTTTTAGCACAGATACGCAGTATTTT
NA TRBJ2-7 NA TRBV5-1 CASSPDISYEQYF TGCGCCAGCAGCCCGGACATATCCTACGAGCAGTACTTC
TRBD1 TRBJ2-1 few TRBV19 CASRDRGRDVEFF TGTGCCAGTAGAGACAGGGGAAGAGACGTGGAGTTCTTC
TRBD2 TRBJ2-1 few TRBV7-3 CASSLTREGFGEQFF TGTGCCAGCAGCTTAACCCGGGAGGGGTTCGGTGAGCAGTTCTTC
TRBD1 TRBJ2-5 few TRBV10-3 CAISDIRDRGEETQYF TGTGCCATCAGCGATATCCGGGACAGGGGGGAAGAGACCCAGTACTTC
NA TRBJ1-6 few TRBV18 CASSPGGDTLHF TGTGCCAGCTCTCCGGGGGGGGACACCCTCCACTTT
TRBD2 TRBJ2-3 NA TRBV5-6 CASSLASGDTQYF TGTGCCAGCAGCCTAGCTAGCGGTGATACGCAGTATTTT
NA TRBJ2-3 few TRBV9 CASSRVGGSADTQYF TGTGCCAGCAGCCGAGTTGGCGGTTCGGCAGATACGCAGTATTTT
TRBD1 TRBJ2-1 few TRBV9 CASSEGGQGYNEQFF TGTGCCAGCAGCGAGGGGGGACAGGGTTACAATGAGCAGTTCTTC
NA TRBJ1-2 NA TRBV5-1 CASSPIDQGNYGYTF TGCGCCAGCAGCCCCATAGATCAGGGGAACTATGGCTACACCTTC
TRBD1 TRBJ2-6 few TRBV5-1 CASSLEQGAGANVLTF TGCGCCAGCAGCTTGGAACAGGGGGCGGGGGCCAACGTCCTGACTTTC
NA TRBJ2-6 NA TRBV2 CASSEGRAGANVLTF TGTGCCAGCAGTGAAGGCAGGGCTGGGGCCAACGTCCTGACTTTC
NA TRBJ1-2 NA TRBV19 CASSMDSTLIYGYTF TGTGCCAGTAGTATGGACAGTACCCTTATCTATGGCTACACCTTC
NA TRBJ2-5 few TRBV5-1 CASSGGGAVETQYF TGCGCCAGCAGCGGAGGGGGCGCCGTCGAGACCCAGTACTTC
NA TRBJ1-2 many TRBV7-2 CASSPYPNRDGYTF TGTGCCAGCAGCCCATATCCAAACAGAGATGGCTACACCTTC
NA TRBJ1-3 NA TRBV29-1 CSVGGQGPGNTIYF TGCAGCGTTGGTGGGCAGGGGCCTGGAAACACCATATATTTT